A single sample gave rise to the 20 T cell receptor beta chains below, sequenced in a study of shared clonotypes between healthy human individuals. Profiling relied on immunoSEQ multiplex PCR, and the TCRdb table lists in-frame clones only, not all of them. The table lists 730,000 or so clones, around 72% of them singletons, with around 2% in the top ten. Sequenced material: memory CD4+ T cells sorted from blood. Subset: CD45RA-negative fraction. The receptors were sampled from a woman in her twenties or thirties in good health.

A note on this clone: A read error is likely here: a far larger clone is one base away. The chain carries TRBV28 and TRBJ2-3, with 10 bases that match TRBD2. Germline CDR1 MDHEN, CDR2 SYDVKM. The V gene end was trimmed by 4 bases and the J gene end by 2 bases; junction bases not matched to a gene: 9. The CDR3 spans 17 residues. CDR3 in amino acids: CASSSTFGLADTDTQYF. The CDR3 DNA is TGTGCCAGCAGTTCGACATTTGGACTAGCGGACACAGATACGCAGTATTTT.

This chain connects TRBV28 to TRBJ2-3; maybe TRBD1 (6 bases). The germline CDR1 and CDR2 sequences are MDHEN and SYDVKM. This CDR3 has 14 residues. Trimming removed 5 bases at V and 2 bases at J, with 11 bases between. The CDR3 DNA is TGTGCCAGCAGTCCCGGGACAACCACAGATACGCAGTATTTT. This translates into CASSPGTTTDTQYF.

V and J are TRBV2 and TRBJ1-2; perhaps TRBD1 as D (5 bases). CDR1 is SNHLY, CDR2 FYNNEI, per germline. CDR3 length: 13 residues. V was pared by 3 bases and J by 3 bases, with 8 bases between. The CDR3 loop reads CASSEGQYYGYTF. The DNA for the CDR3 is TGTGCCAGCAGTGAGGGGCAGTACTATGGCTACACCTTC.

The rearrangement uses TRBV7-2 and TRBJ2-5; TRBD2 matches 8 bases. With 5 bases clipped from V and 4 bases from J, the junction kept 12 bases outside the gene matches. The CDR3 consists of 16 residues. Germline loops: CDR1 SGHTA, CDR2 FQGNSA. Here the CDR3 reads CASSINSGSGAETQYF. The CDR3 DNA sequence: TGTGCCAGCAGCATAAACAGCGGGAGCGGAGCAGAGACCCAGTACTTC.

The V and J genes are TRBV9 and TRBJ1-1; no clear D gene. This CDR3 has 14 residues. Germline CDR1 reads SGDLS; CDR2 reads YYNGEE. Trimming removed 2 bases at V and 0 bases at J, with 8 bases between. The CDR3 spells CASSVGYMNTEAFF. CDR3 nucleotide sequence: TGTGCCAGCAGCGTGGGGTACATGAACACTGAAGCTTTCTTT.

This chain uses TRBV18 with TRBJ2-7, with D unresolved. CDR3 length: 14 amino acids. The germline V gene has CDR1 KGHSH and CDR2 LQKENI. Trimming removed 5 bases from V and 0 bases from J, with 11 bases in between. The CDR3 reads CASSGPDSSYEQYF. The CDR3 region has the DNA TGTGCCAGCTCAGGGCCAGATAGCTCCTACGAGCAGTACTTC.

The chain employs TRBV6-1 and TRBJ2-1; D may be TRBD2 (6 bases). The CDR3 consists of 13 residues. Germline V gene lookup returns CDR1 MNHNS and CDR2 SASEGT. V lost 0 bases and J 12 bases, leaving 12 bases between the germline ends. The CDR3 reads CASSEAGTLGQFF. In DNA form, the CDR3 reads TGTGCCAGCAGTGAAGCGGGGACTCTGGGGCAGTTCTTC.

V usage is TRBV5-1 and J usage is TRBJ2-3, with D perhaps matching TRBD2 (6 bases). V was cut by 9 bases and J by 3 bases, with 20 bases left in between. Germline V gene lookup returns CDR1 SGHRS and CDR2 YFSETQ. This CDR3 is 15 amino acids long. In DNA form, the CDR3 reads TGCGCCACCACCAACTCGGGGCGGGAAACAGATACGCAGTATTTT. Translating it yields CATTNSGRETDTQYF. The variable domain in full, completed from reference TRBV5-1 and TRBJ2-3, reads KAGVTQTPRYLIKTRGQQVTLSCSPISGHRSVSWYQQTPGQGLQFLFEYFSETQRNKGNFPGRFSGRQFSNSRSEMNVSTLELGDSALYLCATTNSGRETDTQYFGPGTRLTVL.

To note about this clone: Other DNA sequences in this sample translate to the same CDR3. This chain joins TRBV7-8 and TRBJ2-3, with 7 bases aligning to TRBD2. Germline CDR1 SGHVS, CDR2 FQNEAQ. With 1 base clipped from V and 1 base from J, the junction kept 5 bases outside the gene matches. CDR3 length: 16 residues. CDR3 DNA sequence: TGTGCCAGCAGCTTAGTTGCGGGAGTGGGCACAGATACGCAGTATTTT. It encodes CASSLVAGVGTDTQYF.

This clone was observed a single time. Being one base from a much bigger clone, this may be a read error. The chain links TRBV6-1 to TRBJ2-3; no clear D gene. Looked up from germline, CDR1 is MNHNS and CDR2 is SASEGT. The CDR3 extends over 15 amino acids. V dropped 6 bases and J dropped 0 bases, with 13 bases sitting between them. The DNA of the CDR3 is TGTGCCAGCAGGTTAGAACAGTCTAGCACAGATACGCAGTATTTT. Its protein is CASRLEQSSTDTQYF.

The chain is built from TRBV11-2 and TRBJ2-3; 11 bases match TRBD2. This CDR3 is built from 16 residues. After removal of 6 bases from V and 2 bases from J, the junction contained 7 bases not matched to a gene. Germline values: CDR1 SGHAT, CDR2 FQNNGV. CDR3 sequence reads: CASRDIAGGVTDTQYF. The DNA for the CDR3 is TGTGCCAGCAGAGACATAGCGGGAGGGGTCACAGATACGCAGTATTTT.

V and J are TRBV7-9 and TRBJ2-2; D gene uncertain. Trimming left V 1 base short and J 2 bases short, with 5 bases between. The CDR3 is made up of 14 amino acids. Germline CDR1 reads SEHNR; CDR2 reads FQNEAQ (reference sequence). The CDR3 DNA is TGTGCCAGCAGCTTAGACACCAACACCGGGGAGCTGTTTTTT. It is translated as CASSLDTNTGELFF.

V is TRBV30 and J is TRBJ2-7; 10 bases line up with TRBD2. V trimming: 0 bases; J trimming: 0 bases; junction bases outside the gene matches: 14. The CDR3 loop spans 19 amino acids. Germline V gives CDR1 GTSNPN, CDR2 SVGIG (reference sequence). The CDR3 coding sequence is TGTGCCTGGAGTGTCGCCCTTGTTGGGCTAGCGGGAGACTCCTACGAGCAGTACTTC. Amino acids: CAWSVALVGLAGDSYEQYF.

This clone has only one observation. The V gene is TRBV7-9, the J gene TRBJ2-7; 9 nucleotides line up with TRBD2. The germline V gene encodes CDR1 SEHNR and CDR2 FQNEAQ (reference sequence). The CDR3 spans 14 residues. Trimming removed 5 bases from V and 3 bases from J; junction bases left unmatched: 5. This chain's CDR3 is CASSQAGGHYEQYF. In nucleotides, the CDR3 is TGTGCCAGCAGCCAAGCGGGAGGTCACTACGAGCAGTACTTC.

J is TRBJ1-1 and V is TRBV9; no definite D call. CDR3 size: 15 residues. Germline CDR1 SGDLS, CDR2 YYNGEE. Trimming removed 8 bases from V and 0 bases from J, with 17 bases in between. Here the CDR3 reads CASGPGDVMNTEAFF. CDR3 nucleotides: TGTGCCAGTGGCCCCGGAGACGTAATGAACACTGAAGCTTTCTTT.

The chain joins TRBV19 to TRBJ2-1, with 7 bases lining up with TRBD2. With V trimmed by 7 bases and J by 0 bases, 9 bases remained unmatched. Germline assignment: CDR1 LNHDA and CDR2 SQIVND (reference sequence). This CDR3 region has 16 residues. The CDR3 DNA sequence: TGTGCCAGTAAGAAACTAGCGTTGAGCTCCTACAATGAGCAGTTCTTC. As protein: CASKKLALSSYNEQFF.

The rearrangement joins TRBV4-1 to TRBJ1-5, with D hard to call. Trimming removed 0 bases at V and 6 bases at J, with 6 bases between. Germline V gene sequence: CDR1 MGHRA, CDR2 YSYEKL. This CDR3 is built from 13 residues. DNA for the CDR3: TGCGCCAGCAGCCAAGATCCGGTTCAGCCCCAGCATTTT. Residues: CASSQDPVQPQHF.

The chain couples TRBV7-9 to TRBJ2-1, with no clear D. This CDR3 is 12 amino acids long. The germline V gene has CDR1 SEHNR and CDR2 FQNEAQ (reference sequence). Deletions cut 2 bases from V and 5 bases from J, with 4 bases between. The CDR3 protein is CASSLRDNEQFF. In DNA form, the CDR3 reads TGTGCCAGCAGCTTAAGAGACAATGAGCAGTTCTTC.

This clone was seen a handful of times. V is TRBV5-1 and J is TRBJ2-7; the match to TRBD1 covers 7 bases. V trimming: 2 bases; J trimming: 2 bases; junction bases outside the gene matches: 10. Germline CDR1 is SGHRS and CDR2 is YFSETQ. The CDR3 runs 16 residues. Here the CDR3 reads CASSFEGQQITYEQYF. The CDR3 nucleotides are TGCGCCAGCAGCTTTGAGGGACAGCAAATAACCTACGAGCAGTACTTC.

The chain joins TRBV6-4 to TRBJ2-1; D is tentatively TRBD1 or TRBD2 (6 bases each). The V gene lost 0 bases and the J gene lost 9 bases, with 12 bases spanning the gap. Germline loops: CDR1 MRHNA, CDR2 SNTAGT. CDR3 length equals 14 residues. The CDR3 sequence: CASSDSLRGREQFF. The CDR3 nucleotides are TGTGCCAGCAGTGACTCTCTACGGGGGCGTGAGCAGTTCTTC.